The 5 T cell receptor beta chains below were found in one sample sequenced in a study of T cell responses to AZD1222 COVID-19 vaccine. Assay used: immunoSEQ multiplex PCR; TCRdb lists only in-frame clones, some missing. This sample has tens of thousands of clones, with 89% found just once. The source was peripheral blood, collected on day 0 of MenACWY control vaccination. Receptor source: an adult in good health.

The V call is TRBV2, the J call TRBJ1-1; 9 bases match TRBD1. The CDR3 consists of 14 residues. The ends lost 4 bases at V and 4 bases at J; junction bases unmatched: 4. The V gene's germline CDR1 is SNHLY and CDR2 FYNNEI. The CDR3 region has the DNA TGTGCCAGCAGTGGGACAGGGGTGGCCACTGAAGCTTTCTTT. It yields the protein CASSGTGVATEAFF.

The chain combines TRBV7-2 with TRBJ2-7, with D unclear. The CDR3 contains 14 residues. Trimming removed 3 bases at V and 0 bases at J, with 9 bases between. In germline, CDR1 is SGHTA, CDR2 FQGNSA. The CDR3 DNA reads TGTGCCAGCAGCTTTGGCGGATCCTCCTACGAGCAGTACTTC. Translation: CASSFGGSSYEQYF.

V usage is TRBV30 and J usage is TRBJ2-1; 9 bases fit TRBD1. V was pared by 5 bases and J by 2 bases, with 1 base of the junction left unmatched. Per germline, CDR1 GTSNPN and CDR2 SVGIG (reference sequence). The CDR3 consists of 13 residues. CDR3 bases: TGTGCCTGGCGGACAGGGGCCTACAATGAGCAGTTCTTC. Protein product: CAWRTGAYNEQFF.

The V and J genes are TRBV9 and TRBJ2-7, with 10 bases identical to TRBD1. With V trimmed by 3 bases and J by 5 bases, 5 bases remained unmatched. This CDR3 has 14 amino acids. Germline V lookup: CDR1 SGDLS, CDR2 YYNGEE. CDR3 loop: CASSGWGTGDEQYF. In DNA, the CDR3 is TGTGCCAGCAGCGGGTGGGGGACAGGGGACGAGCAGTACTTC.

The CDR3 reads CSVEGRGQGEETQYF. The CDR3 region has the DNA TGCAGCGTTGAAGGGAGGGGACAGGGAGAGGAGACCCAGTACTTC. The V call is TRBV29-1, the J call TRBJ2-5; 9 nucleotides match TRBD1. The CDR3 is 15 amino acids. With V trimmed by 1 base and J by 5 bases, 8 bases remained unmatched. Looked up from germline, CDR1 is SQVTM and CDR2 is ANQGSEA.